Each of the 19 T cell receptor beta chains below was sequenced from the same sample in a study of Ad26.COV2.S vaccination and SARS-CoV-2 variants. Clones were sequenced by immunoSEQ multiplex PCR, and TCRdb holds only the in-frame ones, with some missing. The top ten clones hold 1.7% of a sample with about half a million clones, 80% to 90% of them seen once. Treatment reported: about 20 received Ad26.COV2.S at low or high dose, single or two shots; 5 received placebo; per-sample allocation not given. Specimens were obtained on day 63 following the first vaccine or placebo injection. This material consisted of peripheral blood, taken in a trial of Ad26.COV2.S vaccine versus placebo. Source of these receptors: a person between 18 and 59 years old who received the Ad26.COV2.S COVID-19 vaccine or a placebo.

V and J are TRBV3-1 (or the pseudogene TRBV3-2) and TRBJ2-7; D not resolved. The germline V and J ends were trimmed by 4 bases and 2 bases, with 27 bases remaining between them. This CDR3 is built from 19 residues. Per germline, CDR1 LGHDT and CDR2 YNNKEL (reference sequence). The CDR3 loop is CASSPKSDGRPHFTYEQYF. The DNA for the CDR3 is TGTGCCAGCAGCCCCAAATCGGACGGCCGTCCCCATTTCACCTACGAGCAGTACTTC.

Here the CDR3 reads CASSKSGRAHEQYF. The CDR3 DNA reads TGTGCCAGCAGCAAAAGCGGGAGGGCCCACGAGCAGTACTTC. This chain connects TRBV6-5 to TRBJ2-7, with 10 bases aligning to TRBD2. The CDR3 sequence is 14 residues long. V was pared by 6 bases and J by 5 bases, with 7 bases of the junction left unmatched. Per germline, CDR1 MNHEY and CDR2 SVGAGI.

This clone was seen at least ten times. DNA for the CDR3: TGTGCCAGCAGCCTTTCGACAGGTGAAAAACTGTTTTTT. Protein sequence: CASSLSTGEKLFF. The chain recombines TRBV11-2 with TRBJ1-4; possible D gene TRBD1, 6 bases. The CDR3 has 13 amino acids. V lost 5 bases and J lost 7, with 11 bases in between. Germline CDR1 is SGHAT and CDR2 is FQNNGV.

V gene TRBV19 combines with J gene TRBJ2-3; possibly TRBD2 for D (5 bases). CDR1 and CDR2 from the germline V gene are LNHDA and SQIVND (reference sequence). V dropped 3 bases and J dropped 4 bases, with 11 bases sitting between them. The CDR3 sequence is 14 residues long. The CDR3 DNA reads as TGTGCCAGTAGTATCCGAGGGTCGGCAGATACGCAGTATTTT. Its translation: CASSIRGSADTQYF.

The chain couples TRBV20-1 to TRBJ2-7; TRBD1 is a possible D gene (6 bases). This CDR3 spans 10 amino acids. The germline CDR1 and CDR2 sequences are DFQATT and SNEGSKA (reference sequence). The CDR3 nucleotides are TGCAGACTACAGGGAGACGAGCAGTACTTC. Translated: CRLQGDEQYF.

About this clone: The same CDR3 arises from other DNA sequences in this sample as well. V gene TRBV18 combines with J gene TRBJ1-5; D unclear. This CDR3 has 12 amino acids. V lost 6 bases and J lost 3, with 6 bases in between. Germline V gene lookup returns CDR1 KGHSH and CDR2 LQKENI. CDR3 residues: CASSPDNQPQHF. The CDR3 DNA reads as TGTGCCAGCTCCCCAGACAATCAGCCCCAGCATTTT.

This clone was picked up one time. This chain connects TRBV9 to TRBJ2-7; 12 positions agree with TRBD1. Germline V CDR1 and CDR2: SGDLS, YYNGEE. The CDR3 has 16 residues. The ends lost 0 bases at V and 2 bases at J; junction bases unmatched: 3. The CDR3 is CASSVAGTGGPYEQYF. In nucleotides, the CDR3 is TGTGCCAGCAGCGTAGCCGGGACAGGGGGCCCCTACGAGCAGTACTTC.

J is TRBJ2-7 and V is TRBV7-9, with 7 bases that match TRBD1. The trim removed 3 bases at V and 3 bases at J, leaving 8 bases unmatched. This CDR3 region has 15 residues. Germline V gene sequence: CDR1 SEHNR, CDR2 FQNEAQ (reference sequence). The DNA of the CDR3 is TGTGCCAGCAGCTTTGGGACAGCGAAGTTCTACGAGCAGTACTTC. Translated: CASSFGTAKFYEQYF.

This clone was seen a single time. In nucleotides, the CDR3 is TGTGCCAGCAGTCCTCATGACAGGGGCCCCGGGGAGCTGTTTTTT. Translation gives CASSPHDRGPGELFF. J is TRBJ2-2 and V is TRBV28; 8 bases map to TRBD1. Trimming at V came to 5 bases and at J to 6 bases, leaving 8 bases not matched to a gene. This CDR3 is 15 amino acids long. CDR1 is MDHEN and CDR2 is SYDVKM in the germline V gene. Full variable domain (missing parts from reference TRBV28 and TRBJ2-2): DVKVTQSSRYLVKRTGEKVFLECVQDMDHENMFWYRQDPGLGLRLIYFSYDVKMKEKGDIPEGYSVSREKKERFSLILESASTNQTSMYLCASSPHDRGPGELFFGEGSRLTVL.

This sequence joins TRBV9 and TRBJ2-5; 10 nucleotides agree with TRBD1. The CDR3 totals 15 residues. The germline V gene encodes CDR1 SGDLS and CDR2 YYNGEE. Trimming at V came to 3 bases and at J to 5 bases, leaving 7 bases not matched to a gene. CDR3 residues: CASSARTGGLETQYF. CDR3 DNA sequence: TGTGCCAGCAGCGCGAGGACAGGGGGACTGGAGACCCAGTACTTC.

The CDR3 here is CASSPLWGTTETQYF. CDR3 nucleotide sequence: TGTGCCAGCAGTCCCCTATGGGGGACCACAGAGACCCAGTACTTC. The chain links TRBV6-5 to TRBJ2-5, with D perhaps assigned TRBD1 or TRBD2 (5 bases each). Germline CDR1 and CDR2: MNHEY and SVGAGI. The CDR3 covers 15 residues. Trimming cost V 5 bases and J 4 bases, with 17 bases left between them.

The J gene is TRBJ2-5, the V gene TRBV4-3, with a weak D call TRBD1 (6 bases). From germline, CDR1 is LGHNA and CDR2 YSLEER. This CDR3 is built from 14 residues. V was cut by 4 bases and J by 1 base, with 10 bases left in between. The CDR3 sequence: CASSRGGAQETQYF. The CDR3 DNA follows: TGCGCCAGCAGCCGAGGGGGTGCCCAAGAGACCCAGTACTTC.

The V gene is TRBV9, the J gene TRBJ2-5; 10 nucleotides agree with TRBD1. Germline CDR1 is SGDLS and CDR2 is YYNGEE. The junction had 5 bases not matched to a gene; V was cut back by 0 bases and J by 3 bases. There are 16 residues in the CDR3. The CDR3 region is CASSVVGTGAEETQYF. CDR3 bases: TGTGCCAGCAGCGTAGTGGGGACAGGGGCCGAAGAGACCCAGTACTTC. The complete variable domain, with remaining parts taken from reference TRBV9 and TRBJ2-5, reads DSGVTQTPKHLITATGQRVTLRCSPRSGDLSVYWYQQSLDQGLQFLIQYYNGEERAKGNILERFSAQQFPDLHSELNLSSLELGDSALYFCASSVVGTGAEETQYFGPGTRLLVL.

CDR3 DNA: TGCGCCAGCAGCTTGGTCCCGGGGAGTGGGACGAGGAATGAGCAGTTCTTC. This sequence encodes CASSLVPGSGTRNEQFF. V usage is TRBV5-1 and J usage is TRBJ2-1; D assignment may be TRBD1 or TRBD2 (5 bases each). CDR1 SGHRS and CDR2 YFSETQ come from the germline V gene. The V and J ends lost 0 bases and 7 bases respectively, with 20 bases between them. The CDR3 runs to 17 residues.

V and J are TRBV30 and TRBJ1-1; weak D call: TRBD1 (6 bases). V lost 3 bases and J 5 bases, leaving 16 bases between the germline ends. The CDR3 is made up of 14 amino acids. CDR1 and CDR2 (germline): GTSNPN, SVGIG (reference sequence). The CDR3 DNA follows: TGTGCCTGGAGAAACAGGGTTGTGGGTACTGAAGCTTTCTTT. Protein: CAWRNRVVGTEAFF.

J is TRBJ2-3 and V is TRBV19; D is unresolved. The CDR3 runs 13 residues. The V gene's germline CDR1 is LNHDA and CDR2 SQIVND (reference sequence). Trimming cost V 4 bases and J 2 bases, with 7 bases left between them. The CDR3: CASSSLSTDTQYF. As DNA, the CDR3 is TGTGCCAGTAGTAGCCTCTCCACAGATACGCAGTATTTT.

J is TRBJ2-1 and V is TRBV3-1 (or the pseudogene TRBV3-2); no definite D call. Looked up from germline, CDR1 is LGHDT and CDR2 is YNNKEL (reference sequence). The CDR3 is 18 amino acids. V lost 0 bases, J lost 3 bases, and 18 bases lay in between. In nucleotides, the CDR3 is TGTGCCAGCAGCCAAGATTTGAGGCCCGAAGGTGGCTACAATGAGCAGTTCTTC. Encoded protein: CASSQDLRPEGGYNEQFF.

The gene calls are TRBV3-1 (or the pseudogene TRBV3-2) and TRBJ1-1; no reliable D call. V was cut by 0 bases and J by 11 bases, with 10 bases left in between. The CDR3 is 12 residues long. Looked up from germline, CDR1 is LGHDT and CDR2 is YNNKEL (reference sequence). CDR3 in amino acids: CASSQDSPVAFF. CDR3 nucleotide sequence: TGTGCCAGCAGCCAAGACTCGCCTGTTGCTTTCTTT.

About this clone itself: The sample holds other DNA sequences that translate to the same CDR3. CDR3 residues: CASTPDRRYGYTF. CDR3 in DNA: TGTGCCAGTACCCCGGACAGACGCTATGGCTACACCTTC. The chain couples TRBV19 to TRBJ1-2; D might be TRBD1 (6 bases). CDR3 length: 13 amino acids. Germline-derived CDR1 and CDR2 are LNHDA and SQIVND (reference sequence). Trimming left V 7 bases short and J 4 bases short, with 13 bases between.